These 29 T cell receptor beta chains were sequenced from one sample in a study of blood T cell repertoires in COVID-19. TCRdb's table, derived via immunoSEQ multiplex PCR, lists solely in-frame clones and lacks some. The sample has under 250,000 clones; roughly 84% are singletons. Sequenced: peripheral blood. The origin of the receptors is a man aged 50 or older with active or convalescent COVID-19.

This clone was seen once. The rearrangement joins TRBV7-9 to TRBJ2-4; 12 bases fit TRBD1. Germline V gene lookup returns CDR1 SEHNR and CDR2 FQNEAQ (reference sequence). The V and J ends lost 6 bases and 1 base, in that order; junction bases with no gene match: 10. The CDR3 is 18 amino acids. The DNA for the CDR3 is TGTGCCAGCAGTCCCGGGACAGGGGGCTTTGGGGCCAAAAACATTCAGTACTTC. This encodes CASSPGTGGFGAKNIQYF.

The chain has TRBV9 and TRBJ2-1, with TRBD2 matching over 7 bases. The CDR3 totals 15 residues. Germline trimming cut 0 bases from V and 9 bases from J; bases unmatched to any gene: 9. Germline V gene sequence: CDR1 SGDLS, CDR2 YYNGEE. The CDR3 sequence is CASSVGGGLVGEQFF. CDR3 coding DNA: TGTGCCAGCAGCGTAGGGGGAGGGTTAGTAGGTGAGCAGTTCTTC.

The chain combines TRBV2 with TRBJ1-1; possible D gene TRBD1, 6 bases. CDR3 length equals 14 residues. V was trimmed by 7 bases and J by 3 bases, leaving 15 bases between them. The germline V gene has CDR1 SNHLY and CDR2 FYNNEI. The CDR3 is CASITRGMDTEAFF. In DNA, the CDR3 is TGTGCCAGCATAACCAGGGGCATGGACACTGAAGCTTTCTTT. Supplemented by reference TRBV2 and TRBJ1-1, the full variable domain reads EPEVTQTPSHQVTQMGQEVILRCVPISNHLYFYWYRQILGQKVEFLVSFYNNEISEKSEIFDDQFSVERPDGSNFTLKIRSTKLEDSAMYFCASITRGMDTEAFFGQGTRLTVV.

The chain links TRBV3-1 (or the pseudogene TRBV3-2) to TRBJ1-1; possible D gene TRBD1, 6 bases. V lost 10 bases, J lost 0 bases, and 18 bases lay in between. The CDR3 sequence is 15 residues long. CDR1 LGHDT and CDR2 YNNKEL come from the germline V gene (reference sequence). The CDR3 nucleotides read TGTGCCACACCGGGACACCAGTTAATGAACACTGAAGCTTTCTTT. Its protein product is CATPGHQLMNTEAFF.

The chain uses TRBV3-1 (or the pseudogene TRBV3-2) and TRBJ1-5; D is perhaps TRBD1 (5 bases). Germline lookup yields CDR1 LGHDT and CDR2 YNNKEL (reference sequence). This CDR3 region has 15 residues. Deletions cut 3 bases from V and 0 bases from J, with 9 bases between. CDR3 amino acids: CASSHRVGSNQPQHF. For the CDR3, the DNA is TGTGCCAGCAGCCACAGGGTGGGTAGCAATCAGCCCCAGCATTTT.

The V and J genes are TRBV21-1 and TRBJ2-6; the D call TRBD1 from the table was never checked on the DNA. TRBV21-1 is a pseudogene. The CDR3 is made up of 18 amino acids. CDR3 nucleotides: TGTGCCAGCAGCAAGAGACAGGGGGCGGTTGGTGGGGCCAACGTCCTGACTTTC. Protein product: CASSKRQGAVGGANVLTF.

This chain links TRBV11-2 with TRBJ2-5; no reliable D call. In germline, CDR1 is SGHAT, CDR2 FQNNGV. The germline V and J ends were trimmed by 2 bases and 8 bases, with 12 bases remaining between them. This CDR3 comprises 13 residues. The CDR3 loop is CASSLYGPPTQYF. The CDR3 nucleotides are TGTGCCAGCAGCTTATACGGTCCGCCTACCCAGTACTTC.

The chain is built from TRBV7-9 and TRBJ2-2, with D uncertain. Trimming cost V 2 bases and J 6 bases, with 4 bases left between them. The CDR3 has 12 amino acids. CDR1 is SEHNR and CDR2 is FQNEAQ in the germline V gene (reference sequence). CDR3 protein: CASSLSAGELFF. CDR3 in DNA: TGTGCCAGCAGCTTATCGGCCGGGGAGCTGTTTTTT.

The chain employs TRBV7-2 and TRBJ2-7; D is unresolved. The length of the CDR3 is 13 residues. Germline CDR1 reads SGHTA; CDR2 reads FQGNSA. The germline V and J ends were trimmed by 4 bases and 3 bases, with 10 bases remaining between them. In DNA form, the CDR3 reads TGTGCCAGCAGCTACGACTGGAACTACGAGCAGTACTTC. Amino acids: CASSYDWNYEQYF.

Of note for this clone: Additional DNA sequences in this sample encode the identical CDR3. This chain uses TRBV7-9 with TRBJ1-1; perhaps TRBD1 as D (6 bases). CDR3 size: 13 residues. The V and J ends lost 5 bases and 2 bases respectively, with 9 bases between them. Germline CDR1 and CDR2: SEHNR and FQNEAQ (reference sequence). The CDR3 DNA follows: TGTGCCAGCAGCCAAGGGGGTAACACTGAAGCTTTCTTT. It codes for CASSQGGNTEAFF.

This clone was seen a single time. J is TRBJ2-3 and V is TRBV6-5; D gene ambiguous. The CDR3 spans 15 residues. Trimming removed 8 bases from V and 1 base from J, with 16 bases in between. Germline V lookup: CDR1 MNHEY, CDR2 SVGAGI. The DNA of the CDR3 is TGTGCCAGCGCCCCCAGGTGGTCAGGCACAGATACGCAGTATTTT. Its protein product is CASAPRWSGTDTQYF.

This chain connects TRBV5-1 to TRBJ2-5; tentatively, D is TRBD2 (6 bases). V gave up 4 bases and J gave up 4 bases, with 20 bases separating them. Germline CDR1 and CDR2: SGHRS and YFSETQ. The CDR3 is 16 amino acids. Here the CDR3 reads CASSLGDSLSGETQYF. The CDR3 DNA sequence: TGCGCCAGCAGCCTGGGGGACTCCCTCTCCGGAGAGACCCAGTACTTC. Full variable domain (missing parts from reference TRBV5-1 and TRBJ2-5): KAGVTQTPRYLIKTRGQQVTLSCSPISGHRSVSWYQQTPGQGLQFLFEYFSETQRNKGNFPGRFSGRQFSNSRSEMNVSTLELGDSALYLCASSLGDSLSGETQYFGPGTRLLVL.

This clone was picked up one time. This chain joins TRBV5-5 and TRBJ2-7, with 9 bases that match TRBD2. J lost 5 bases, V lost 4 bases, and 13 bases had no gene match. Per germline, CDR1 SGHKS and CDR2 YYEKEE (reference sequence). The CDR3 spans 16 residues. In nucleotides, the CDR3 is TGTGCCAGCAGCCCCCGCCCGGGTAGCGGGAGTCACGAGCAGTACTTC. Residues: CASSPRPGSGSHEQYF.

This sequence joins TRBV15 and TRBJ1-5; a possible D gene is TRBD1 (5 bases). The ends were cut back, 4 bases at V and 4 bases at J, with 14 bases in the middle. Germline values: CDR1 LNHNV, CDR2 YYDKDF (reference sequence). This CDR3 has 15 residues. CDR3 residues: CATSNQEQGNQPQHF. CDR3 coding DNA: TGTGCCACCAGCAACCAGGAGCAGGGTAATCAGCCCCAGCATTTT.

The V and J genes are TRBV29-1 and TRBJ1-1; D ambiguous. CDR1 is SQVTM and CDR2 is ANQGSEA in the germline V gene. V lost 4 bases and J 0 bases, leaving 6 bases between the germline ends. The CDR3 extends over 12 amino acids. The CDR3 nucleotides read TGCAGCGTTGCGTTATTGAACACTGAAGCTTTCTTT. Its translation: CSVALLNTEAFF.

The V gene is TRBV19, the J gene TRBJ1-2; 8 bases align to TRBD1. The CDR3 covers 13 residues. J gave up 8 bases and V 4 bases, and 6 bases lay outside the gene matches. Germline V lookup: CDR1 LNHDA, CDR2 SQIVND (reference sequence). The CDR3 protein is CASSRATGVGYTF. The CDR3 DNA reads as TGTGCCAGTAGTAGGGCGACAGGGGTCGGCTACACCTTC.

The rearrangement links TRBV10-3 to TRBJ2-5; D is undetermined. This CDR3 spans 11 amino acids. Germline assignment: CDR1 ENHRY and CDR2 SYGVKD. Trimming took off 6 bases at V and 0 bases at J, with 2 bases between the two ends. CDR3 nucleotide sequence: TGTGCCATCAGCAACCAAGAGACCCAGTACTTC. Encoded protein: CAISNQETQYF.

With respect to this clone: At one boundary the junction diverges from the germline segment, which might be a read error. J is TRBJ1-2 and V is TRBV20-1, with D possibly TRBD1 on 6 matching bases. The CDR3 totals 10 residues. Germline CDR1 reads DFQATT; CDR2 reads SNEGSKA (reference sequence). The CDR3 coding sequence is TGCAGTGCCCAACACAGGGCCCTTCGTTTC. Its translation is CSAQHRALRF.

V gene TRBV6-2 or TRBV6-3 combines with J gene TRBJ2-3; D is ambiguous. The germline CDR1 and CDR2 sequences are MNHEY and SVGEGT. The CDR3 contains 13 residues. V was cut by 4 bases and J by 6 bases, with 11 bases left in between. CDR3 loop: CASSLMTGDTQYF. Here the CDR3 DNA reads TGTGCCAGCAGTTTGATGACCGGGGATACGCAGTATTTT.

This sequence joins TRBV7-8 and TRBJ2-5; 8 bases are a match to TRBD1. From germline, CDR1 is SGHVS and CDR2 FQNEAQ. The CDR3 has 16 amino acids. The trim removed 5 bases at V and 9 bases at J, leaving 17 bases unmatched. CDR3: CASSPTRDRRSKAQYF. For the CDR3, the DNA is TGTGCCAGCAGCCCTACCCGGGACAGGAGGAGCAAGGCCCAGTACTTC.

This sequence joins TRBV20-1 and TRBJ2-7; D may be TRBD1 (6 bases). V lost 6 bases and J lost 3, with 9 bases in between. CDR1 is DFQATT and CDR2 is SNEGSKA in the germline V gene (reference sequence). The CDR3 contains 11 residues. The CDR3 is CSARQDYEQYV. CDR3 DNA: TGCAGTGCGAGACAGGACTACGAGCAGTACGTC.

The V gene is TRBV4-3, the J gene TRBJ1-4; D uncertain. V gave up 3 bases and J gave up 8 bases, with 19 bases separating them. This CDR3 is 16 amino acids long. CDR1 is LGHNA and CDR2 is YSLEER in the germline V gene. In nucleotides, the CDR3 is TGCGCCAGCAGCCACCACCCCGGCCCTGCGGGGGAAAAACTGTTTTTT. Protein product: CASSHHPGPAGEKLFF.

The sample holds many counts of this clone. The chain combines TRBV28 with TRBJ1-2, with a tentative D call TRBD1 (5 bases). The germline V gene encodes CDR1 MDHEN and CDR2 SYDVKM. V was shortened by 5 bases and J by 3 bases, with 10 bases between the two germline ends. This CDR3 has 13 residues. The CDR3 DNA reads as TGTGCCAGCAGTGGCAGGGCGGACTATGGCTACACCTTC. It translates to CASSGRADYGYTF.

The chain couples TRBV7-9 to TRBJ2-1; 8 nucleotides match TRBD2. V dropped 0 bases and J dropped 5; count of bases not matched to a gene: 3. In germline, CDR1 is SEHNR, CDR2 FQNEAQ (reference sequence). The CDR3 length is 15 residues. The CDR3 protein is CASSLASGIDNEQFF. CDR3 in DNA: TGTGCCAGCAGCTTAGCTAGCGGGATCGACAATGAGCAGTTCTTC.

The V and J genes are TRBV9 and TRBJ2-2; D is undetermined. The germline CDR1 and CDR2 sequences are SGDLS and YYNGEE. Trimming removed 0 bases from V and 0 bases from J, with 9 bases in between. This CDR3 region has 16 residues. CDR3 protein: CASSVALSANTGELFF. In DNA form, the CDR3 reads TGTGCCAGCAGCGTAGCTCTGAGCGCGAACACCGGGGAGCTGTTTTTT.

The sample holds a few counts of this clone. This chain links TRBV4-2 with TRBJ1-4; 7 nucleotides agree with TRBD1. Germline assignment: CDR1 LGHNA and CDR2 YNFKEQ. The junction had 10 bases not matched to a gene; V was cut back by 4 bases and J by 8 bases. CDR3 size: 15 residues. CDR3 coding DNA: TGTGCCAGCAGCCCCCGACAGGGTGAGGGGGAAAAACTGTTTTTT. Translated, it gives CASSPRQGEGEKLFF.

The chain recombines TRBV4-2 with TRBJ2-7; a possible D gene is TRBD2 (5 bases). CDR1 is LGHNA, CDR2 YNFKEQ, per germline. The CDR3 is made up of 13 amino acids. The ends were cut back, 0 bases at V and 3 bases at J, with 6 bases in the middle. CDR3: CASSQDRGYEQYV. The CDR3 bases are TGTGCCAGCAGCCAAGATCGGGGCTACGAGCAGTACGTC.

In the case of this clone: A junction end diverges from the germline sequence, so it may reflect a read error. The chain joins TRBV7-7 to TRBJ2-5; TRBD1 agrees at 11 bases. This CDR3 spans 19 amino acids. Germline lookup yields CDR1 SSHAT and CDR2 FNYEAQ (reference sequence). The CDR3 region is CASSVTTGTGGSSKETQYF. The CDR3 bases are TGTGCTAGCAGCGTCACGACCGGGACAGGGGGTTCATCGAAGGAGACCCAGTACTTC.

The V and J genes are TRBV3-1 (or the pseudogene TRBV3-2) and TRBJ1-3, with TRBD1 matching 8 bases. The trim removed 6 bases at V and 2 bases at J, leaving 3 bases unmatched. The CDR3 has 14 residues. Germline V gene lookup returns CDR1 LGHDT and CDR2 YNNKEL (reference sequence). CDR3 bases: TGTGCCAGCAGACCGGACAGGGCTGGAAACACCATATATTTT. It specifies CASRPDRAGNTIYF.